This is a list of T cell receptor beta chains from one sample in a study of T cell changes during pregnancy in multiple sclerosis. Assay used: immunoSEQ multiplex PCR; TCRdb lists only in-frame clones, some missing. In the table there are around 34,000 clones, 90% of which are singletons. The sequences come from CD8+ T cells from peripheral blood mononuclear cells, collected before pregnancy. These receptors all stem from a female donor with multiple sclerosis, enrolled in a pregnancy study. Each CDR3 is given with its conserved first and last residue. The D gene is left open where the match is weak. A row's size may be missing; if present it is once, few, many or a size class.

NA,NA,TRBV6-4,TRBJ2-2,13,TGTGCCAGCAGTGACTCTAGCACCGGGGAGCTGTTTTTT,CASSDSSTGELFF
TRBD1,NA,TRBV4-3,TRBJ1-4,14,TGCGCCAGCAGCCCCGGGACAGGGGATGAAAAACTGTTTTTT,CASSPGTGDEKLFF
TRBD1,NA,TRBV7-3,TRBJ2-7,15,TGTGCCAGCAGCCTATCGGGACAGGCCTCTTACGAGCAGTACTTC,CASSLSGQASYEQYF
TRBD1,NA,TRBV4-1,TRBJ2-2,16,TGCGCCAGCAGCCAAGATCCAGGGGGCAGCACCGGGGAGCTGTTTTTT,CASSQDPGGSTGELFF
TRBD1,NA,TRBV27,TRBJ2-7,14,TGTGCCAGCAGTTTTGGGACAGGGCCCTACGAGCAGTACTTC,CASSFGTGPYEQYF
TRBD2,NA,TRBV4-3,TRBJ2-1,18,TGCGCCAGCAGCCAAGCATCCCTAGCGGGGATCCTAAGCTATGAGCAGTTCTTC,CASSQASLAGILSYEQFF
TRBD1,once,TRBV9,TRBJ2-7,15,TGTGCCAGCAGCGGACAGGGGGCGTTAAGGGACGAGCAGTACTTC,CASSGQGALRDEQYF
NA,few,TRBV5-4,TRBJ1-1,13,TGTGCCAGCAGCTTCGGGACACACACTGAAGCTTTCTTT,CASSFGTHTEAFF
NA,NA,TRBV15,TRBJ2-5,14,TGTGCCACCAGCAGAGATCATGGAGAAGAGACCCAGTACTTC,CATSRDHGEETQYF
NA,NA,TRBV9,TRBJ2-7,14,TGTGCCAGCAGCGTGGTAGGGGACTCCTACGAGCAGTACTTC,CASSVVGDSYEQYF
NA,NA,TRBV12-5,TRBJ1-2,14,TGTGCTAGTGGCAGCACCGGGGGTCACTATGGCTACACCTTC,CASGSTGGHYGYTF
NA,once,TRBV6-1,TRBJ1-5,15,TGTGCCAGCAGTGGATGGTACGGAGGCAATCAGCCCCAGCATTTT,CASSGWYGGNQPQHF
NA,NA,TRBV18,TRBJ2-7,13,TGTGCCAGCTCACCGGGACACGGCTACGAGCAGTACTTC,CASSPGHGYEQYF
NA,NA,TRBV19,TRBJ2-7,14,TGTGCCAGTAGTATAGATCGGGTAGGGGACGAGCAGTACTTC,CASSIDRVGDEQYF
NA,NA,TRBV6-1,TRBJ1-2,13,TGTGCCAGCAGTGATGCAGGGCCCTATGGCTACACCTTC,CASSDAGPYGYTF
TRBD2,NA,TRBV10-3,TRBJ2-1,15,TGTGCCATAAGAAGGGCGGGAGGGCCGAGGGATGAGCAGTTCTTC,CAIRRAGGPRDEQFF
TRBD1,NA,TRBV30,TRBJ1-5,16,TGTGCCTGGAGTGTAGGGGACAGGGCCTCTGGCCAGCCCCAGCATTTT,CAWSVGDRASGQPQHF
NA,NA,TRBV4-3,TRBJ2-7,16,TGCGCCAGCAGCCTAGGCCGGGACACAGGGTCCTACGAGCAGTACTTC,CASSLGRDTGSYEQYF
NA,NA,TRBV5-4,TRBJ1-2,14,TGTGCCAGCAGCCCCGGGAGTGATAACTATGGCTACACCTTC,CASSPGSDNYGYTF
NA,NA,TRBV7-2,TRBJ2-3,15,TGTGCCAGCCCCACCCGGGGGTACCTCACAGATACGCAGTATTTT,CASPTRGYLTDTQYF
NA,NA,TRBV5-4,TRBJ1-1,13,TGTGCCAGCAGACCTCGGGAGAACACTGAAGCTTTCTTT,CASRPRENTEAFF
NA,NA,TRBV7-6,TRBJ2-7,13,TGTGCCAGCAGCGATACAGGGCCGGGCGAGCAGTACTTC,CASSDTGPGEQYF
TRBD1,NA,TRBV7-9,TRBJ2-7,15,TGTGCCAGCAGCTCGAGGGACAGGGAAAAGGGCGAGCAGTACTTC,CASSSRDREKGEQYF
NA,NA,TRBV6-5,TRBJ1-6,15,TGTGCCAGCAGTTACTCAGAAACAGGGAGTTCACCCCTCCACTTT,CASSYSETGSSPLHF
NA,NA,TRBV7-9,TRBJ1-1,16,TGTGCCAGCAGCTCCCGTAGGACAGTCGAGAACACTGAAGCTTTCTTT,CASSSRRTVENTEAFF
NA,NA,TRBV5-1,TRBJ2-5,14,TGCGCCAGCAGCTTGGTGGGGGGCCAAGAGACCCAGTACTTC,CASSLVGGQETQYF
NA,NA,TRBV19,TRBJ2-7,11,TGTGCCAGTAGTTCCTCGAGAGAGCAGTACTTC,CASSSSREQYF
TRBD1,NA,TRBV7-9,TRBJ1-1,16,TGTGCCAGCAGCGCAGGGACAGGGTTAGAGAACACTGAAGCTTTCTTT,CASSAGTGLENTEAFF
NA,NA,TRBV28,TRBJ1-2,15,TGTGCCAGCAGCACACTGGCAGGCAATAACTATGGCTACACCTTC,CASSTLAGNNYGYTF
NA,medium-sized,TRBV7-9,TRBJ1-2,14,TGTGCCAGCAGCCCGACCGGGACACAATATGGCTACACCTTC,CASSPTGTQYGYTF